This T cell receptor beta chain was sequenced during a study of blood T cell repertoires in COVID-19. Study-level background: Whether acute or convalescent, the COVID-19 samples came from the United States, Italy and Spain. In each case, the material was cDNA or gDNA derived from T cells, B-cell-depleted T cells, or PBMCs.

Germline V CDR1 and CDR2: LNHDA, SQIVND (reference sequence). The CDR3 has 16 residues. The V and J ends lost 4 bases and 4 bases, in that order; junction bases with no gene match: 12. How the authors handled the data: Cell counts per sample came from amplifying reference gene primers. Measured with immunoSEQ multiplex PCR; TCRdb has only the in-frame clones, and not every one. V, J and clone size are those of that table, while D and trimming were read from the DNA. The data hold 120,000 to 150,000 clones, with roughly 80% observed a single time. This clone was seen at least ten times. V gene TRBV19 combines with J gene TRBJ2-7; 8 positions agree with TRBD1. The TCR comes from a man aged 45-65 years with acute or convalescent COVID-19. The sample taken for sequencing was peripheral blood. This chain's CDR3 is CASSTYPGQVSYEQYF. Written as DNA, the CDR3 is TGTGCCAGTAGTACTTATCCGGGACAGGTTTCGTACGAGCAGTACTTC.